This TCR beta chain is drawn from a study of T cell clusters in autoimmune cytopenias. TRB was amplified by touch-down multiplex PCR, primer pools A and B combined. TCRdb reprocessed the multiplex PCR reads, with one entry per CDR3 protein and no DNA. The sample spans about 3,900 distinct CDR3 sequences; the ten largest clones claim 14%. This clonotype shows up as medium-sized (0.01 to 0.1%) by frequency. As yet, its antigen is unknown. Study conclusions and caveats: The T cell clusters were defined only in silico, without experimental functional validation.

TRB amplification used around 270 ng of peripheral blood genomic DNA. This CDR3 is built from 14 residues. Germline V gene lookup returns CDR1 LNHNV and CDR2 YYDKDF (reference sequence). The rearrangement joins TRBV15 to TRBJ1-6; the D call of TRBD1 rests on TCRdb alone, since no DNA is present to check it. This receptor was taken from a human donor with an autoimmune cytopenia or autoimmune hepatitis (not recorded which). The sequencing sample was made of peripheral blood. CDR3 sequence reads: CATSSRTGQSPLHF.